Shown below are 30 T cell receptor beta chains from a single sample sequenced in a study of shared clonotypes between healthy human individuals. Assay: immunoSEQ multiplex PCR; the TCRdb copy retains only in-frame clones and omits some. Seen here are 2 million to 2.5 million clones, roughly 90% observed once, and the top ten hold around 0.38%. Input material: naive CD4+ T cells from PBMCs. Subset here: CD45RA+ positively selected. These receptors were collected from a man younger than 30 in good health. Some clones in this sample may be carry-over from other donors' samples.

The chain combines TRBV15 with TRBJ2-7, with a weak D call TRBD2 (6 bases). CDR3 length: 14 amino acids. CDR1 is LNHNV, CDR2 YYDKDF, per germline (reference sequence). Trimming cost V 1 base and J 5 bases, with 12 bases left between them. The CDR3 region is CATSRGGVVDEQYF. In DNA, the CDR3 is TGTGCCACCAGCAGAGGGGGGGTGGTCGACGAGCAGTACTTC.

The genes are TRBV19 and TRBJ1-1, with a weak D call TRBD1 (5 bases). The CDR3 has 17 amino acids. Germline lookup yields CDR1 LNHDA and CDR2 SQIVND (reference sequence). V lost 9 bases, J lost 5 bases, and 28 bases lay in between. The CDR3 sequence: CASNPYIKQGTRTEAFF. As DNA, the CDR3 is TGTGCCAGCAACCCTTATATAAAACAAGGGACTAGGACTGAAGCTTTCTTT.

The chain joins TRBV6-5 to TRBJ1-6; D unresolved. Germline lookup yields CDR1 MNHEY and CDR2 SVGAGI. Trimming stripped 6 bases from V and 12 bases from J, with 12 bases between. This CDR3 is 12 amino acids long. The CDR3 nucleotides are TGTGCCAGCAGGGTTTCAAGGGAACCCCTCCACTTT. Encoded protein: CASRVSREPLHF.

The rearrangement joins TRBV19 to TRBJ1-2, with a tentative D call TRBD1 (5 bases). This CDR3 comprises 14 residues. Trimming took 6 bases from V and 2 from J, leaving 13 bases between them. Germline V gene sequence: CDR1 LNHDA, CDR2 SQIVND (reference sequence). CDR3 protein: CASSPGRYNYGYTF. In nucleotides, the CDR3 is TGTGCCAGTAGCCCGGGACGGTACAACTATGGCTACACCTTC.

The chain recombines TRBV7-2 with TRBJ1-2, with no clear D. The CDR3 extends over 14 amino acids. Per germline, CDR1 SGHTA and CDR2 FQGNSA. Trimming removed 1 base at V and 4 bases at J, with 10 bases between. This chain's CDR3 is CASSLEEGSYGYTF. Here the CDR3 DNA reads TGTGCCAGCAGCTTAGAAGAGGGCTCCTATGGCTACACCTTC.

On this clone itself: The sample carries other DNA sequences with the same CDR3. The chain joins TRBV7-2 to TRBJ2-7, with 11 bases that match TRBD2. The CDR3 length is 14 residues. After removal of 3 bases from V and 6 bases from J, the junction contained 4 bases not matched to a gene. In germline, CDR1 is SGHTA, CDR2 FQGNSA. The CDR3 DNA reads as TGTGCCAGCAGCTTGGGGACTAGCGGCGGCGAGCAGTACTTC. It is translated as CASSLGTSGGEQYF.

The chain has TRBV7-3 and TRBJ1-1, with D uncertain. Trimming took 5 bases from V and 3 from J, leaving 13 bases between them. The CDR3 totals 14 residues. CDR1 is SGHTA, CDR2 FQGTGA, per germline. The DNA of the CDR3 is TGTGCCAGCAGCGTACAAGGACGGGACACTGAAGCTTTCTTT. Protein product: CASSVQGRDTEAFF.

This clone occurred a few times. The chain has TRBV28 and TRBJ1-1; D perhaps matches TRBD1 (6 bases). This CDR3 contains 16 residues. V was pared by 7 bases and J by 0 bases, with 18 bases between. Germline-derived CDR1 and CDR2 are MDHEN and SYDVKM. CDR3 nucleotides: TGTGCCAGCAAAAACCCGGGACAAGTAATGAACACTGAAGCTTTCTTT. This encodes CASKNPGQVMNTEAFF.

V is TRBV2 and J is TRBJ2-1; tentative D call: TRBD1 (5 bases). The CDR3 runs to 13 residues. The V and J ends lost 7 bases and 8 bases respectively, with 15 bases between them. CDR1 and CDR2 (germline): SNHLY, FYNNEI. CDR3 in amino acids: CASIFREGDEQFF. The CDR3 coding sequence is TGTGCCAGCATATTCAGGGAAGGGGATGAGCAGTTCTTC.

J is TRBJ1-3 and V is TRBV13, with D unresolved. V dropped 8 bases and J dropped 4 bases, with 9 bases sitting between them. CDR3 size: 12 residues. Germline V gene lookup returns CDR1 PRHDT and CDR2 FYEKMQ (reference sequence). The CDR3 reads CASSPGGNTIYF. The CDR3 nucleotides read TGTGCCAGCTCCCCGGGAGGAAACACCATATATTTT.

The J gene is TRBJ1-1, the V gene TRBV10-3, with D uncertain. V lost 10 bases and J lost 2, with 2 bases in between. Looked up from germline, CDR1 is ENHRY and CDR2 is SYGVKD. The CDR3 is 9 residues long. CDR3 nucleotide sequence: TGTGCCAAAAACACTGAAGCTTTCTTT. Translated: CAKNTEAFF.

Turning to this clone: Within the sample, other DNA sequences also encode this same CDR3. V and J are TRBV28 and TRBJ1-5, with D perhaps TRBD1 (6 bases). The V gene's germline CDR1 is MDHEN and CDR2 SYDVKM. The CDR3 totals 15 residues. The ends were cut back, 3 bases at V and 0 bases at J, with 9 bases in the middle. CDR3 in DNA: TGTGCCAGCAGTTTCAGGGGTAATAGCAATCAGCCCCAGCATTTT. Translated, it gives CASSFRGNSNQPQHF.

J is TRBJ2-5 and V is TRBV5-1, with 12 nucleotides matching TRBD2. Germline loops: CDR1 SGHRS, CDR2 YFSETQ. V lost 0 bases and J lost 5; bases outside the gene matches: 5. CDR3 length equals 16 residues. The CDR3 DNA follows: TGCGCCAGCAGCTTGGGACTAGCGGGGGACACGGAGACCCAGTACTTC. Translation gives CASSLGLAGDTETQYF.

J is TRBJ2-1 and V is TRBV5-6; 7 nucleotides line up with TRBD2. V lost 2 bases and J lost 3; bases outside the gene matches: 8. Per germline, CDR1 SGHDT and CDR2 YYEEEE. This CDR3 has 16 residues. The chain's CDR3 is CASSLLGGSLYNEQFF. DNA of the CDR3: TGTGCCAGCAGCTTACTCGGGGGGAGCCTCTACAATGAGCAGTTCTTC. Variable domain in full (rest from reference TRBV5-6 and TRBJ2-1): DAGVTQSPTHLIKTRGQQVTLRCSPKSGHDTVSWYQQALGQGPQFIFQYYEEEERQRGNFPDRFSGHQFPNYSSELNVNALLLGDSALYLCASSLLGGSLYNEQFFGPGTRLTVL.

DNA of the CDR3: TGTGCCAGCAGCTTAATGGGCGGTCTCGAGCAGTACTTC. Translating it yields CASSLMGGLEQYF. The J gene is TRBJ2-7, the V gene TRBV7-3; no reliable D call. Germline CDR1 reads SGHTA; CDR2 reads FQGTGA. The germline V and J ends were trimmed by 1 base and 6 bases, with 10 bases remaining between them. The length of the CDR3 is 13 residues.

Worth noting for this clone: Other DNA sequences in this specimen translate into the identical CDR3. The chain combines TRBV5-1 with TRBJ2-1; D could derive from TRBD1 or TRBD2 (5 bases each). The CDR3 has 14 amino acids. In germline, CDR1 is SGHRS, CDR2 YFSETQ. Trimming shortened V by 4 bases and J by 4 bases, and 12 bases separated the two germline ends. The CDR3: CASSPGTGYNEQFF. For the CDR3, the DNA is TGCGCCAGCAGCCCAGGGACCGGATACAATGAGCAGTTCTTC.

The V and J genes are TRBV18 and TRBJ2-7, with D tentatively TRBD2 (6 bases). Trimming removed 0 bases from V and 3 bases from J, with 12 bases in between. This CDR3 contains 15 residues. CDR1 and CDR2 (germline): KGHSH, LQKENI. The CDR3 sequence is CASSPPGPGGYEQYF. CDR3 DNA: TGTGCCAGCTCACCACCAGGGCCCGGGGGCTACGAGCAGTACTTC.

The rearrangement joins TRBV25-1 to TRBJ2-1; D may be TRBD1 or TRBD2 (5 bases each). The germline V and J ends were trimmed by 4 bases and 3 bases, with 13 bases remaining between them. Germline V gene data show CDR1 as MGHDK and CDR2 as SYGVNS. CDR3 size: 15 residues. The CDR3 sequence: CASSAPGTVYNEQFF. The CDR3 bases are TGTGCCAGCAGTGCCCCCGGGACGGTCTACAATGAGCAGTTCTTC.

The V gene is TRBV28, the J gene TRBJ2-7; tentative D call: TRBD2 (6 bases). This CDR3 has 13 amino acids. Per the germline V gene, CDR1 is MDHEN and CDR2 is SYDVKM. With 8 bases removed from V and 4 bases from J, the gap between germline ends came to 15 bases. Here the CDR3 DNA reads TGTGCCAGCCTGCGGGGAGTTGCTTACGAGCAGTACTTC. This encodes CASLRGVAYEQYF. Full variable domain (missing parts from reference TRBV28 and TRBJ2-7): DVKVTQSSRYLVKRTGEKVFLECVQDMDHENMFWYRQDPGLGLRLIYFSYDVKMKEKGDIPEGYSVSREKKERFSLILESASTNQTSMYLCASLRGVAYEQYFGPGTRLTVT.

The rearrangement joins TRBV6-5 to TRBJ1-4, with no clear D. The V and J ends lost 7 bases and 0 bases respectively, with 12 bases between them. Germline CDR1 is MNHEY and CDR2 is SVGAGI. The CDR3 is 15 amino acids. CDR3 DNA sequence: TGTGCCAGCACCTACCCGATGGCAACTAATGAAAAACTGTTTTTT. Translation gives CASTYPMATNEKLFF.

The J gene is TRBJ2-1, the V gene TRBV10-1; D remains ambiguous. V was cut by 0 bases and J by 5 bases, with 14 bases left in between. This CDR3 spans 16 amino acids. Germline V gives CDR1 WNHNN, CDR2 SYGVQD (reference sequence). The CDR3 protein is CASSESGTSLNNEQFF. The CDR3 DNA is TGCGCCAGCAGTGAGTCTGGAACCAGCCTAAACAATGAGCAGTTCTTC.

This chain uses TRBV5-6 with TRBJ2-5, with 9 positions matching TRBD1. Germline values: CDR1 SGHDT, CDR2 YYEEEE. The CDR3 extends over 15 amino acids. Unmatched junction bases numbered 8, after V lost 3 bases and J lost 5 bases. The CDR3 DNA reads as TGTGCCAGCAGCTCCCCGGGACAGGGAGGGGAGACCCAGTACTTC. This translates into CASSSPGQGGETQYF.

This rearrangement joins TRBV5-4 to TRBJ2-5, with D uncertain. This CDR3 has 13 residues. The ends were cut back, 4 bases at V and 2 bases at J, with 9 bases in the middle. The germline gives CDR1 SGHNT, CDR2 YYREEE (reference sequence). CDR3 nucleotides: TGTGCCAGCAGCCCGAAAACACAAGAGACCCAGTACTTC. This gives the protein CASSPKTQETQYF.

This clone has a single count. The chain has TRBV10-3 and TRBJ2-5, with D possibly being TRBD2 (6 bases). The CDR3 has 14 amino acids. Trimming cost V 4 bases and J 1 base, with 10 bases left between them. CDR1 ENHRY and CDR2 SYGVKD come from the germline V gene. The CDR3 nucleotides read TGTGCCATCAGTGGTGGGGGAGGCCAAGAGACCCAGTACTTC. It yields the protein CAISGGGGQETQYF.

This clone was recorded once. V is TRBV5-8 and J is TRBJ1-3, with D unclear. This CDR3 spans 18 amino acids. Germline CDR1 reads SGHTS; CDR2 reads YDEGEE. V was pared by 4 bases and J by 0 bases, with 20 bases between. CDR3 nucleotide sequence: TGTGCCAGCAGCCGCGCTACTCGTACATTGAGCTCTGGAAACACCATATATTTT. Encoded protein: CASSRATRTLSSGNTIYF.

Notes on this clone: The identical CDR3 is also encoded by other nucleotide sequences in the sample. The rearrangement joins TRBV11-2 to TRBJ2-3; 11 bases are a match to TRBD2. Losses at the gene ends were 2 bases for V and 2 bases for J; bases not matched to a gene: 3. The CDR3 sequence is 16 residues long. Germline CDR1 reads SGHAT; CDR2 reads FQNNGV. The CDR3 DNA reads TGTGCCAGCAGCTTACTAGCGGGAGGCTACACAGATACGCAGTATTTT. This codes for CASSLLAGGYTDTQYF.

V usage is TRBV7-3 and J usage is TRBJ2-2; D call uncertain. V gave up 3 bases and J gave up 3 bases, with 5 bases separating them. There are 13 residues in the CDR3. Germline-derived CDR1 and CDR2 are SGHTA and FQGTGA. This chain's CDR3 is CASSFSYTGELFF. The CDR3 bases are TGTGCCAGCAGCTTCAGCTACACCGGGGAGCTGTTTTTT.

The rearrangement links TRBV11-2 to TRBJ2-3, with a weak D call TRBD2 (6 bases). The V gene lost 5 bases and the J gene lost 4 bases, with 16 bases spanning the gap. There are 15 residues in the CDR3. Germline values: CDR1 SGHAT, CDR2 FQNNGV. CDR3 in amino acids: CASSREPVGSDTQYF. The CDR3 DNA reads as TGTGCCAGCAGCCGGGAGCCGGTGGGATCAGATACGCAGTATTTT. The full variable domain, its missing parts supplied by reference TRBV11-2 and TRBJ2-3, is EAGVAQSPRYKIIEKRQSVAFWCNPISGHATLYWYQQILGQGPKLLIQFQNNGVVDDSQLPKDRFSAERLKGVDSTLKIQPAKLEDSAVYLCASSREPVGSDTQYFGPGTRLTVL.

This chain uses TRBV5-1 with TRBJ2-3; 7 bases are a match to TRBD1. The V and J ends lost 4 bases and 6 bases, in that order; junction bases with no gene match: 11. Germline lookup yields CDR1 SGHRS and CDR2 YFSETQ. This CDR3 region has 15 residues. The CDR3 sequence is CASSHRDSRGDTQYF. The DNA for the CDR3 is TGCGCCAGCAGCCACCGGGACAGCCGAGGGGATACGCAGTATTTT.

This clone was observed a single time. The CDR3 region has the DNA TGTGCCAGCAGCGCCGACGGGAGGGGGATTGGATATGGCTACACCTTC. Encoded protein: CASSADGRGIGYGYTF. The rearrangement uses TRBV7-6 and TRBJ1-2; possible D gene TRBD1, 6 bases. CDR3 length equals 16 residues. The germline gives CDR1 SGHVS, CDR2 FNYEAQ. Trimming pared 5 bases from V and 5 bases from J, leaving 21 bases between.